This passage covers 17 T cell receptor beta chains from one sample sequenced in a study of blood T cell repertoires in COVID-19. Using immunoSEQ multiplex PCR, the repertoire was profiled, and TCRdb retains in-frame clones only, with some absent. The sample lists 350,000 or so clones; around nine tenths were seen once. The material sequenced was PBMCs or T cells enriched from blood (not recorded which). The origin of the receptors is a woman in her twenties or thirties who had been exposed to COVID-19.

The chain links TRBV5-4 to TRBJ2-7, with a tentative D call TRBD2 (5 bases). The CDR3 is 15 residues long. The V gene lost 4 bases and the J gene lost 2 bases, with 16 bases spanning the gap. CDR1 and CDR2 (germline): SGHNT, YYREEE (reference sequence). The CDR3 here is CASSVSPLAPYEQYF. The CDR3 DNA reads TGTGCCAGCAGCGTCTCCCCCCTAGCCCCCTACGAGCAGTACTTC.

The chain recombines TRBV11-2 with TRBJ1-2, with D uncertain. The ends were cut back, 1 base at V and 6 bases at J, with 15 bases in the middle. Germline V gene data show CDR1 as SGHAT and CDR2 as FQNNGV. The CDR3 sequence is 15 residues long. This CDR3 is CASSLVGSAGDGYTF. CDR3 in DNA: TGTGCCAGCAGCTTAGTAGGGTCGGCCGGGGATGGCTACACCTTC.

V is TRBV20-1 and J is TRBJ1-4; 10 bases agree with TRBD1. Germline V lookup: CDR1 DFQATT, CDR2 SNEGSKA (reference sequence). V lost 5 bases, J lost 15 bases, and 6 bases stayed unmatched. This CDR3 is built from 11 residues. The CDR3 sequence: CSARLGQGMFF. The CDR3 coding sequence is TGCAGTGCTCGCCTGGGACAGGGGATGTTTTTT.

The chain links TRBV28 to TRBJ2-7; D is perhaps TRBD2 (5 bases). V lost 3 bases and J 7 bases, leaving 7 bases between the germline ends. The CDR3 extends over 11 amino acids. Germline loops: CDR1 MDHEN, CDR2 SYDVKM. In DNA, the CDR3 is TGTGCCAGCAGTTTCGGCGGGGAGCAGTACTTC. This encodes CASSFGGEQYF.

The J gene is TRBJ2-5, the V gene TRBV28; a weak D match, TRBD2 (5 bases). Germline V CDR1 and CDR2: MDHEN, SYDVKM. CDR3 length equals 12 residues. V gave up 8 bases and J gave up 0 bases, with 7 bases separating them. The CDR3 nucleotides read TGTGCCAGCGGACTGTACCAAGAGACCCAGTACTTC. Protein product: CASGLYQETQYF. The full variable domain, completed using reference TRBV28 and TRBJ2-5, is DVKVTQSSRYLVKRTGEKVFLECVQDMDHENMFWYRQDPGLGLRLIYFSYDVKMKEKGDIPEGYSVSREKKERFSLILESASTNQTSMYLCASGLYQETQYFGPGTRLLVL.

The chain couples TRBV13 to TRBJ1-1, with a weak D call TRBD1 (6 bases). The V gene's germline CDR1 is PRHDT and CDR2 FYEKMQ (reference sequence). This CDR3 contains 17 residues. The V end was cut by 5 bases, the J end by 5 bases, with 24 bases between. The DNA of the CDR3 is TGTGCCAGCAGCCCAAAAGGGGGACAAAAAGCAATTACTGAAGCTTTCTTT. The encoded protein is CASSPKGGQKAITEAFF. The entire variable domain, with the rest obtained from reference TRBV13 and TRBJ1-1, is as follows: AAGVIQSPRHLIKEKRETATLKCYPIPRHDTVYWYQQGPGQDPQFLISFYEKMQSDKGSIPDRFSAQQFSDYHSELNMSSLELGDSALYFCASSPKGGQKAITEAFFGQGTRLTVV.

V is TRBV18 and J is TRBJ1-4, with 10 bases aligning to TRBD1. The germline CDR1 and CDR2 sequences are KGHSH and LQKENI. After removal of 6 bases from V and 7 bases from J, the junction contained 8 bases not matched to a gene. The CDR3 is made up of 15 amino acids. As DNA, the CDR3 is TGTGCCAGCTCGGCTCGACAGGGGGCCGGTGAAAAACTGTTTTTT. Its translation: CASSARQGAGEKLFF.

In its sample, this clone was seen once. V is TRBV7-9 and J is TRBJ2-1; 11 bases align to TRBD2. The J segment lost 4 bases and the V segment lost 3 bases, leaving 2 bases of the junction unmatched. Germline assignment: CDR1 SEHNR and CDR2 FQNEAQ (reference sequence). The CDR3 length is 15 residues. CDR3 region: CASSFTSGRYNEQFF. CDR3 in DNA: TGTGCCAGCAGCTTCACTAGCGGGAGATACAATGAGCAGTTCTTC.

This clone was observed a handful of times. This rearrangement joins TRBV28 to TRBJ2-7; D might be TRBD1 (5 bases). The germline V gene has CDR1 MDHEN and CDR2 SYDVKM. The CDR3 runs to 14 residues. V was pared by 3 bases and J by 1 base, with 10 bases between. The CDR3 here is CASSFQGGSYEQYF. The CDR3 nucleotides read TGTGCCAGCAGTTTCCAGGGTGGTTCCTACGAGCAGTACTTC.

CDR3 sequence reads: CASSTTDRSQPQHF. The DNA of the CDR3 is TGTGCCAGCAGTACCACGGACAGGAGTCAGCCCCAGCATTTT. The chain employs TRBV6-5 and TRBJ1-5; TRBD1 matches 7 bases. The junction had 7 bases not matched to a gene; V was cut back by 5 bases and J by 6 bases. Germline CDR1 MNHEY, CDR2 SVGAGI. CDR3 size: 14 residues.

The rearrangement uses TRBV5-1 and TRBJ1-1; D remains ambiguous. The CDR3 loop spans 13 amino acids. Trimming took 6 bases from V and 3 from J, leaving 12 bases between them. In germline, CDR1 is SGHRS, CDR2 YFSETQ. The CDR3 is CASKTVKDTEAFF. CDR3 nucleotides: TGCGCCAGCAAAACAGTTAAGGACACTGAAGCTTTCTTT.

This sequence joins TRBV9 and TRBJ2-3, with 9 bases fitting TRBD2. CDR3 length: 15 amino acids. Per germline, CDR1 SGDLS and CDR2 YYNGEE. The V and J ends lost 2 bases and 0 bases, in that order; junction bases with no gene match: 1. In DNA form, the CDR3 reads TGTGCCAGCAGCGTGCTAGCGGGAAGCACAGATACGCAGTATTTT. Translated: CASSVLAGSTDTQYF.

V gene TRBV4-1 combines with J gene TRBJ2-7; TRBD2 is a possible D gene (6 bases). This CDR3 region has 15 residues. Germline CDR1 is MGHRA and CDR2 is YSYEKL. V dropped 1 base and J dropped 3 bases, with 13 bases sitting between them. The CDR3 here is CASSQGDSPYYEQYF. CDR3 coding DNA: TGCGCCAGCAGCCAAGGGGACTCCCCATACTACGAGCAGTACTTC.

The V gene is TRBV6-5, the J gene TRBJ2-7; maybe TRBD2 (6 bases). The CDR3 runs to 14 residues. V was shortened by 2 bases and J by 3 bases, with 11 bases between the two germline ends. Germline CDR1 is MNHEY and CDR2 is SVGAGI. The CDR3 region has the DNA TGTGCCAGCAGTTACGGAGGGTCTAACTACGAGCAGTACTTC. Its protein is CASSYGGSNYEQYF.

This chain uses TRBV24-1 with TRBJ2-3; 7 bases line up with TRBD2. The trim removed 1 base at V and 2 bases at J, leaving 8 bases unmatched. The germline gives CDR1 KGHDR, CDR2 SFDVKD. The length of the CDR3 is 17 residues. DNA for the CDR3: TGTGCCACCAGTGATTTCACGACGGGAGGCCCCACAGATACGCAGTATTTT. It codes for CATSDFTTGGPTDTQYF.

V and J are TRBV7-6 and TRBJ2-3; D is possibly TRBD1 (6 bases). From germline, CDR1 is SGHVS and CDR2 FNYEAQ. V lost 3 bases and J lost 2, with 12 bases in between. The CDR3 is 15 residues long. CDR3 nucleotide sequence: TGTGCCAGCAGCTTTACAGGGTTGACCACAGATACGCAGTATTTT. Translation: CASSFTGLTTDTQYF.

The chain recombines TRBV5-1 with TRBJ2-1; tentative D call: TRBD1 (5 bases). Germline CDR1 reads SGHRS; CDR2 reads YFSETQ. Trimming pared 0 bases from V and 2 bases from J, leaving 9 bases between. The CDR3 runs to 15 residues. In nucleotides, the CDR3 is TGCGCCAGCAGCTTGGAAGGGGCGGCCTACAATGAGCAGTTCTTC. Translating it yields CASSLEGAAYNEQFF.